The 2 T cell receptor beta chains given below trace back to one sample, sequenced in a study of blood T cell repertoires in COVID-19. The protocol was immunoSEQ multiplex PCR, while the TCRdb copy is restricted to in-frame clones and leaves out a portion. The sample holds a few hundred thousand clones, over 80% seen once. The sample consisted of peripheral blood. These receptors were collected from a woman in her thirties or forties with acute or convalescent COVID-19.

The CDR3: CASSFSGTSGGLIAKNIQYF. Written as DNA, the CDR3 is TGTGCCAGCAGCTTTTCCGGGACTAGCGGGGGCCTTATAGCCAAAAACATTCAGTACTTC. V usage is TRBV7-8 and J usage is TRBJ2-4; 14 bases map to TRBD2. This CDR3 region has 20 residues. Trimming cost V 3 bases and J 0 bases; bases outside gene matches: 10. Germline V gene sequence: CDR1 SGHVS, CDR2 FQNEAQ.

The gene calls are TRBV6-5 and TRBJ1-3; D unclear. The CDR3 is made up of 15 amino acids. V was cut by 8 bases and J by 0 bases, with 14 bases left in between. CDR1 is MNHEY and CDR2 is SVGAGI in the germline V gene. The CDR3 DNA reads TGTGCCAGCTGCGTAGAGCTTGGCTCTGGAAACACCATATATTTT. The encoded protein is CASCVELGSGNTIYF.